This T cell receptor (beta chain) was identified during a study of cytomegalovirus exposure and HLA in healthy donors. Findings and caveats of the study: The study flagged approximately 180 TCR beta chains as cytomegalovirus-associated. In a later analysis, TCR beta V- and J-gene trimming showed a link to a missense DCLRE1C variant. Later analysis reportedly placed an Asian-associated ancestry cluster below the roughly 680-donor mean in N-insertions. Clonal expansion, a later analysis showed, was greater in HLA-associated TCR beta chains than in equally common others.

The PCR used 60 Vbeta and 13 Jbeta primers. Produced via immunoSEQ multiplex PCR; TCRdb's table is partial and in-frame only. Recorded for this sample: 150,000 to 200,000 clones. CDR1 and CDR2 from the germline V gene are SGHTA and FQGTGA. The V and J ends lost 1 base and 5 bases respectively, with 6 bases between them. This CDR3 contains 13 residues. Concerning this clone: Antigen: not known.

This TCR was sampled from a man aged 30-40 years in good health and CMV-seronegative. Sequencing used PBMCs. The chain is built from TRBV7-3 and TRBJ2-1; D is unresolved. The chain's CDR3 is CASSLSQNNEQFF. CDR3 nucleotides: TGTGCCAGCAGCTTAAGCCAGAACAATGAGCAGTTCTTC.